The T cell receptor (beta chain) described here comes from a study of Ad26.COV2.S vaccination and SARS-CoV-2 variants (dated by TCRdb to the early 2020s). For context, the study as a whole: Donors in the vaccine arm were drawn from COV1001, a phase I-IIa trial of Ad26.COV2.S in healthy adults that was multicentre, randomized, double-blind and placebo-controlled. Ad26.COV2.S was administered intramuscularly at a dose of 5x10^10 or 1x10^11 viral particles, either as one shot or as two shots given 56 days apart. The specificity and breadth of SARS-CoV-2-reactive T cell receptors after Ad26.COV2.S vaccination were assessed by TCRbeta repertoire sequencing. A total of some 30 samples were included in the TCR-sequenced set, comprising roughly 19 Ad26.COV2.S vaccine recipients, 5 placebo recipients and 8 SARS-CoV-2 convalescent individuals. Trial participants were randomized into five groups of five, in which low-dose or high-dose Ad26.COV2.S was given once or twice, or placebo was given on both occasions. Investigators did not know the trial group allocation while performing experiments and assessing outcomes. Overall study results and their limits: Vaccine and placebo recipients had similar non-spike TCR breadth, a finding consistent with the vaccine containing only spike. After vaccination, spike-specific CD8+ and CD4+ T cell responses were reported to show substantial breadth. Ad26.COV2.S recipients had higher spike-specific TCR breadth than placebo recipients (P = 0.0014). According to the authors, total T cell responses may have been underestimated by the TCR breadth and depth analyses. Comparing responses between vaccine doses or regimens was not something the study was powered to do.

A note on this clone: Its antigen is still unknown. Base qualities were left out, and no much larger clone turns up one base away.

The treatment or condition label of this sample denotes: over 15 received Ad26.COV2.S at low or high dose, single or two shots; 5 received placebo; per-sample allocation not given. Repertoires of vaccine and placebo recipients were sequenced from samples collected on day 63 after the first injection. Cohort 1b enrolled 25 adults aged 18-55 years at a single site in Boston, USA, between 29 July and 7 August 2020. Ad26.COV2.S consisted of a replication-incompetent adenovirus type 26 vector by which a prefusion-stabilized SARS-CoV-2 spike protein from the original Wuhan strain was expressed. TCRbeta CDR3 regions were sequenced with the immunoSEQ Assay. After extraction, genomic DNA underwent amplification by bias-controlled multiplex PCR, followed by high-throughput sequencing. Per the authors' processing: To quantify the absolute abundance of every unique TCRbeta CDR3 region, sequences were collapsed and filtered. T cell fraction was estimated by normalizing TCRbeta template counts to usable DNA, which was measured by amplifying reference genes present in all nucleated cells. Repertoire TCRs were annotated as SARS-CoV-2-specific when V gene, CDR3 amino acid sequence and J gene were exactly matched to a known reactive TCR set. The reference SARS-CoV-2 TCR set was obtained from MIRA and was filtered for enrichment in COVID-19-positive ImmuneCODE repertoires, whereby public or cross-reactive TCRs were removed. Based on the MIRA antigens, annotated TCRs were further analysed at the level of specific ORF or position within ORF. Depth was the summed frequency of annotated unique rearrangements, while breadth was defined as annotated unique rearrangements over total unique productive rearrangements. Two-sided Wilcoxon rank-sum tests were used to compare TCR breadth between groups. Drawn from immuneACCESS, this table holds only the in-frame rearrangements with V and J called that TCRdb kept. Clones are partly lost; checked studies trace under half to an unresolved V gene and leave the rest unexplained. That table furnishes V, J and clone size, whereas the DNA furnished D and trimming. Within this sample are fewer than 500,000 clones, with 90% of them counted one time only. The biggest ten clones account for less than 4.5% of the sample.

Inclusive of the bounding cysteine and phenylalanine, the CDR3 is 13 residues long. Only CDR3 DNA is held: 39 bases, read in frame from base 1. V sheds 4 bases and J sheds 3 bases, leaving 9 bases between their ends. From the germline V gene (reference sequence), CDR1 is MNHEY and CDR2 is SMNVEV. The clonotype was recovered from a person between 18 and 65 years old who received the Ad26.COV2.S COVID-19 vaccine or a placebo. The rearranged segments are TRBV27 and TRBJ1-1, with the D segment identity uncertain. The starting material was peripheral blood, obtained in a trial of Ad26.COV2.S vaccine versus placebo. CDR3 sequence: CASSSGVHTEAFF. The bases read TGTGCCAGCAGTTCCGGGGTACACACTGAAGCTTTCTTT.